One sample yielded the 18 T cell receptor beta chains listed below, sequenced in a study of neurological immune-mediated disorders (dated by TCRdb to about 2019). The method was 5' RACE. The sequencing machine was an Illumina HiSeq 2500. TCRdb reprocessing: public reads trimmed at Q25 with fastp, clones called with MiXCR, in-frame beta chains kept. Every entry covers one CDR3 protein and lists the most common genes and DNA from its rows. The sample yields tens of thousands of distinct CDR3 sequences; 4.5% to 5.5% were counted once. The ten biggest clones cover under 7.5% of the sample. The specimen was PBMCs. Source of these receptors: a young man with multiple sclerosis.

At least ten counts were recorded for this clonotype. The chain employs TRBV27 and TRBJ2-1, with TRBD1 matching over 7 bases. V shed 4 bases, J shed 4 bases, and the junction held 10 bases outside the gene matches. Per the germline V gene, CDR1 is MNHEY and CDR2 is SMNVEV (reference sequence). This CDR3 contains 16 residues. The CDR3 DNA reads as TGTGCCAGCAGTTCACCTTTGGTGGACAGGTACAATGAGCAGTTCTTC. Its translation is CASSSPLVDRYNEQFF.

Ten or more counts support this clonotype. V is TRBV3-1 and J is TRBJ2-6, with 9 bases matching TRBD1. Looked up from germline, CDR1 is LGHDT and CDR2 is YNNKEL (reference sequence). CDR3 size: 18 residues. The trim removed 3 bases at V and 0 bases at J, leaving 6 bases unmatched. The CDR3 nucleotides read TGTGCCAGCAGCCATTACCGGGACAGGGTCTCTGGGGCCAACGTCCTGACTTTC. Protein product: CASSHYRDRVSGANVLTF.

Regarding this clonotype: A read error may produce the germline difference seen at one junction end. The V and J genes are TRBV6-5 and TRBJ1-5, with D perhaps TRBD1 (6 bases). Germline lookup yields CDR1 MNHEY and CDR2 SVGAGI. The CDR3 loop spans 14 amino acids. CDR3 nucleotides: TGTGCCAGCAGTGGCAGGGGCCCTCATCAGCCCCAGAATTTT. Residues: CASSGRGPHQPQNF.

This clonotype occurred many times. The chain carries TRBV5-1 and TRBJ1-1; a weak D match, TRBD1 (5 bases). The V gene lost 7 bases and the J gene lost 2 bases, with 15 bases spanning the gap. The germline gives CDR1 SGHRS, CDR2 YFSETQ. The CDR3 loop spans 14 amino acids. CDR3 coding DNA: TGCGCCAGCTACGACATGGGGGTAAACACTGAAGCTTTCTTT. It codes for CASYDMGVNTEAFF.

The V call is TRBV5-1, the J call TRBJ1-4, with D tentatively TRBD1 (5 bases). Per the germline V gene, CDR1 is SGHRS and CDR2 is YFSETQ. Trimming removed 4 bases at V and 10 bases at J, with 14 bases between. The CDR3 covers 13 residues. CDR3 DNA: TGCGCCAGCAGCGACGGAAAGGGGTCAAAACTGTTTTTT. This translates into CASSDGKGSKLFF.

The chain combines TRBV5-1 with TRBJ2-1, with a possible D match to TRBD2 (5 bases). The length of the CDR3 is 14 residues. The V and J ends lost 1 base and 10 bases respectively, with 15 bases between them. Germline lookup yields CDR1 SGHRS and CDR2 YFSETQ. In nucleotides, the CDR3 is TGCGCCAGCAGCTTGTCTAGCCCACCGTCGGAGCAGTTCTTC. Translation: CASSLSSPPSEQFF.

The chain uses TRBV12-3 or TRBV12-4 and TRBJ2-3; TRBD1 is a possible D gene (6 bases). The V end was cut by 5 bases, the J end by 2 bases, with 17 bases between. The length of the CDR3 is 16 residues. Here the CDR3 reads CASSTFGTLYTDTQYF. The CDR3 DNA reads TGTGCCAGCAGTACCTTCGGGACACTATACACAGATACGCAGTATTTT.

The table lists this clonotype with many counts. The CDR3 protein is CAISSRGDEQFF. The CDR3 region has the DNA TGTGCCATCAGTTCGCGGGGGGATGAGCAGTTCTTC. This chain links TRBV10-3 with TRBJ2-1, with 8 bases lining up with TRBD2. This CDR3 is built from 12 residues. CDR1 is ENHRY and CDR2 is SYGVKD in the germline V gene. Trimming at V came to 5 bases and at J to 8 bases, leaving 2 bases not matched to a gene.

This clonotype was found many times. This rearrangement joins TRBV15 to TRBJ1-5; 10 positions match TRBD1. Germline V gene lookup returns CDR1 LNHNV and CDR2 YYDKDF (reference sequence). The CDR3 runs 16 residues. Trimming cost V 2 bases and J 4 bases; bases outside gene matches: 5. DNA of the CDR3: TGTGCCACCAGCAGACTAGGACAGGGGGTAAATCAGCCCCAGCATTTT. Translation gives CATSRLGQGVNQPQHF.

There are many counts of this clonotype. J is TRBJ1-1 and V is TRBV20-1, with TRBD1 as a possible D gene (6 bases). Trimming cost V 1 base and J 11 bases, with 17 bases left between them. The CDR3 length is 13 residues. Germline V gives CDR1 DFQATT, CDR2 SNEGSKA (reference sequence). CDR3 DNA sequence: TGCAGTGCTAGAGGCATTTCAGGGGCTGGTGCTTTCTTT. Residues: CSARGISGAGAFF.

This clonotype appeared many times. V gene TRBV7-8 combines with J gene TRBJ1-1, with D perhaps TRBD1 (6 bases). The CDR3 spans 18 residues. Germline V CDR1 and CDR2: SGHVS, FQNEAQ. The V and J ends lost 1 base and 1 base respectively, with 19 bases between them. In DNA form, the CDR3 reads TGTGCCAGCAGCTTAGGAAGGGGGGGCTTTTCGGGGAACACTGAAGCTTTCTTT. This gives the protein CASSLGRGGFSGNTEAFF.

This clonotype has ten or more counts. The J gene is TRBJ1-2, the V gene TRBV20-1; possibly TRBD1 for D (6 bases). CDR3 size: 14 residues. V was shortened by 0 bases and J by 3 bases, with 11 bases between the two germline ends. Germline V gene lookup returns CDR1 DFQATT and CDR2 SNEGSKA (reference sequence). The CDR3 bases are TGCAGTGCTAGAGAAGGGGGAAGGGACTATGGCTACACCTTC. Its translation: CSAREGGRDYGYTF.

V and J are TRBV11-2 and TRBJ2-7, with 12 bases identical to TRBD1. Trimming removed 4 bases from V and 0 bases from J; junction bases left unmatched: 16. CDR1 is SGHAT and CDR2 is FQNNGV in the germline V gene. The CDR3 has 20 amino acids. Here the CDR3 reads CASSWPPGTGGGPSSYEQYF. As DNA, the CDR3 is TGTGCCAGCAGCTGGCCTCCCGGGACAGGGGGCGGCCCGAGCTCCTACGAGCAGTACTTC.

The table lists this clonotype with many counts. The J gene is TRBJ2-3, the V gene TRBV10-3; no clear D. This CDR3 is 13 amino acids long. Germline loops: CDR1 ENHRY, CDR2 SYGVKD. V dropped 7 bases and J dropped 1 base, with 9 bases sitting between them. The CDR3 bases are TGTGCCATCAATCCCTCTGGCACAGATACGCAGTATTTT. Translation: CAINPSGTDTQYF.

This clonotype has ten or more counts. The rearrangement joins TRBV20-1 to TRBJ2-1; 7 bases are shared with TRBD1. The V gene's germline CDR1 is DFQATT and CDR2 SNEGSKA (reference sequence). The CDR3 extends over 15 amino acids. CDR3 amino acids: CSLLYPTQGNTEQFF. The CDR3 nucleotides are TGCAGCCTCCTGTACCCCACACAGGGGAACACTGAGCAGTTCTTC.

V usage is TRBV5-1 and J usage is TRBJ2-5, with D unclear. The CDR3 spans 13 residues. Trimming cost V 6 bases and J 4 bases, with 13 bases left between them. Germline V gene sequence: CDR1 SGHRS, CDR2 YFSETQ. The CDR3 sequence: CASTTFGGETQYF. DNA for the CDR3: TGCGCCAGCACCACTTTCGGCGGAGAGACCCAGTACTTC. The full variable domain, rest sourced from reference TRBV5-1 and TRBJ2-5, is KAGVTQTPRYLIKTRGQQVTLSCSPISGHRSVSWYQQTPGQGLQFLFEYFSETQRNKGNFPGRFSGRQFSNSRSEMNVSTLELGDSALYLCASTTFGGETQYFGPGTRLLVL.

This clonotype was picked up many times. The chain couples TRBV3-1 to TRBJ1-1, with unresolved D. CDR1 is LGHDT and CDR2 is YNNKEL in the germline V gene (reference sequence). Trimming removed 4 bases from V and 3 bases from J, with 12 bases in between. The CDR3 has 14 amino acids. The CDR3 is CASSPRYLDTEAFF. The DNA for the CDR3 is TGTGCCAGCAGCCCGAGATACCTTGACACTGAAGCTTTCTTT. Variable domain in full (rest from reference TRBV3-1 and TRBJ1-1): DTAVSQTPKYLVTQMGNDKSIKCEQNLGHDTMYWYKQDSKKFLKIMFSYNNKELIINETVPNRFSPKSPDKAHLNLHINSLELGDSAVYFCASSPRYLDTEAFFGQGTRLTVV.

Ten or more counts support this clonotype. The gene calls are TRBV7-8 and TRBJ2-3; tentative D call: TRBD2 (6 bases). Germline V CDR1 and CDR2: SGHVS, FQNEAQ. Deletions cut 5 bases from V and 1 base from J, with 16 bases between. The CDR3 has 16 residues. Here the CDR3 DNA reads TGTGCCAGCAGCCCCGGGACCGGGGGTCGCACAGATACGCAGTATTTT. Translated, it gives CASSPGTGGRTDTQYF.